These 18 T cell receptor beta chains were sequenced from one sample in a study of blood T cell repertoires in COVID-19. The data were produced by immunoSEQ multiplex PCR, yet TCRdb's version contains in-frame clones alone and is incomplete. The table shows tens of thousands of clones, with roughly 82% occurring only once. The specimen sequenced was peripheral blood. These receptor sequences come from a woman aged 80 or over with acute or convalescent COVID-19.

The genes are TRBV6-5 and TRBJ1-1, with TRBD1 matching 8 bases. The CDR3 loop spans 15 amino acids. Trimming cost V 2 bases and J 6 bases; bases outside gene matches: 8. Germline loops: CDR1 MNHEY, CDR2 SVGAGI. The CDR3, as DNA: TGTGCCAGCAGTTACGACGGGACAGGCATCCCTGAAGCTTTCTTT. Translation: CASSYDGTGIPEAFF.

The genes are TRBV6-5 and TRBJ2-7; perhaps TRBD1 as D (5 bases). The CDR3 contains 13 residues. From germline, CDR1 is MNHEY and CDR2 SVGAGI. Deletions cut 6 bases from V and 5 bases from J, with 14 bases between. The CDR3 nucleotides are TGTGCCAGCAGCGCTAACCCAGGGAACGAGCAGTACTTC. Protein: CASSANPGNEQYF.

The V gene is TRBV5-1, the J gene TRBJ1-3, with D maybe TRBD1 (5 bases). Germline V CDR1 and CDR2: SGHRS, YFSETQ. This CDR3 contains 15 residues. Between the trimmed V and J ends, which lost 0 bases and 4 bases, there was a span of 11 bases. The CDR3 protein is CASSLVQGGGNTIYF. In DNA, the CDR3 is TGCGCCAGCAGCTTGGTGCAGGGTGGAGGAAACACCATATATTTT.

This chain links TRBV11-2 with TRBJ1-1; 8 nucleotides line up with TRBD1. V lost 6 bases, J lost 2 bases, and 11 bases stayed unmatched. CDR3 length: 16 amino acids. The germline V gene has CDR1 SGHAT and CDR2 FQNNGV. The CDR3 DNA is TGTGCCAGCAGTTTTGCCGGGACAGGTCAAAACACTGAAGCTTTCTTT. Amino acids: CASSFAGTGQNTEAFF.

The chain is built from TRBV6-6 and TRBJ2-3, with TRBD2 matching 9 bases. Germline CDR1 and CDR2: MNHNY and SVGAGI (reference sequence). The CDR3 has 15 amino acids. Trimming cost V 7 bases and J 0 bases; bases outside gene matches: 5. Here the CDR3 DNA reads TGTGCCAGCAAACTGGGACTAGCTAGCACAGATACGCAGTATTTT. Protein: CASKLGLASTDTQYF.

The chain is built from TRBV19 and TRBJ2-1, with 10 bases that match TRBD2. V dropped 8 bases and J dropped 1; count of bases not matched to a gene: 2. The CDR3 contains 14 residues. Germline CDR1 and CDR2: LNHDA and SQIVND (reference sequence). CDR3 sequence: CASRAGGSYNEQFF. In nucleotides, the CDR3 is TGTGCCAGTCGAGCGGGAGGGTCCTACAATGAGCAGTTCTTC.

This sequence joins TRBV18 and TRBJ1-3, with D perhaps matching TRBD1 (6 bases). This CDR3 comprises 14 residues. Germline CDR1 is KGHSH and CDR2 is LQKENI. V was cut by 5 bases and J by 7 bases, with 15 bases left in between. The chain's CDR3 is CASSRGTAENTIYF. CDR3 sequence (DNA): TGTGCCAGCTCAAGGGGGACCGCGGAGAACACCATATATTTT.

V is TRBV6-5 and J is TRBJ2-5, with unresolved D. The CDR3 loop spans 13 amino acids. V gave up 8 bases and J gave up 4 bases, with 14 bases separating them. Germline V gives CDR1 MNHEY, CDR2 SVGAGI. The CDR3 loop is CASLPSVLETQYF. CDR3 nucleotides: TGTGCCAGCCTCCCCAGCGTCCTAGAGACCCAGTACTTC.

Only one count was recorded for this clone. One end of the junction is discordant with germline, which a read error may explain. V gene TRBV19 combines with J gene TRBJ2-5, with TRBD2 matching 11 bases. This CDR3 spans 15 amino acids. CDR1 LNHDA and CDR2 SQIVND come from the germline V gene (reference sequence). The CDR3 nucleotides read TGTGCCAGTAGAATAGCGGGGGGGATACAAGAGACCCAGTACTTC. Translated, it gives CASRIAGGIQETQYF.

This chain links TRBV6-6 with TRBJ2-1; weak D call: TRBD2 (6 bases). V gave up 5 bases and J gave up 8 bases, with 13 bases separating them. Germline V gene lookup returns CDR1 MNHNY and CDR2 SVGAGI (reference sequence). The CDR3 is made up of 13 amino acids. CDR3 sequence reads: CASSPAPSDEQFF. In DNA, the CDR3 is TGTGCCAGCAGTCCCGCCCCTAGCGATGAGCAGTTCTTC.

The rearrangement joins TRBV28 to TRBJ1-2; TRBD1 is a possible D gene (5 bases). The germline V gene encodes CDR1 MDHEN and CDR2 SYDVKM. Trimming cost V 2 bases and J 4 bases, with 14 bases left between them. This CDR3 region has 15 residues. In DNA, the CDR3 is TGTGCCAGCAGTTTAGGTCAGGGTCATCGCTATGGCTACACCTTC. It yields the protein CASSLGQGHRYGYTF.

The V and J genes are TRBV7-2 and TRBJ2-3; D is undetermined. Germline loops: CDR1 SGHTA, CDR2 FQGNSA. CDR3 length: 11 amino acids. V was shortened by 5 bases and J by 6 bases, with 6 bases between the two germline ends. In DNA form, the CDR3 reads TGTGCCAGCAGCCTACGGGATACGCAGTATTTT. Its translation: CASSLRDTQYF.

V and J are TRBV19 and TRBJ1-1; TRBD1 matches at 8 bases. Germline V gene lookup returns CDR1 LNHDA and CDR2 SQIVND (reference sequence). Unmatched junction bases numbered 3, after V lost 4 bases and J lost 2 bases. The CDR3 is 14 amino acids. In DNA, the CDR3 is TGTGCCAGTAGTAAGGGACAGGCAAACACTGAAGCTTTCTTT. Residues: CASSKGQANTEAFF.

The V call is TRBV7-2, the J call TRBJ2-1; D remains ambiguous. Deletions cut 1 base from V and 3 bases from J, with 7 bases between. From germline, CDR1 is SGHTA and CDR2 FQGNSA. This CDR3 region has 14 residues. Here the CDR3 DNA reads TGTGCCAGCAGCTTAGATTGGAGCTACAATGAGCAGTTCTTC. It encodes CASSLDWSYNEQFF.

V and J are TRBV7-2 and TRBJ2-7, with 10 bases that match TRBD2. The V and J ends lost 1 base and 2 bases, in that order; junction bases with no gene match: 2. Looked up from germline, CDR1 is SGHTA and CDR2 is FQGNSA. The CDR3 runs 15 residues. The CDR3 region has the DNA TGTGCCAGCAGCTTAGGGCTAGCGGGGGCCTACGAGCAGTACTTC. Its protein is CASSLGLAGAYEQYF.

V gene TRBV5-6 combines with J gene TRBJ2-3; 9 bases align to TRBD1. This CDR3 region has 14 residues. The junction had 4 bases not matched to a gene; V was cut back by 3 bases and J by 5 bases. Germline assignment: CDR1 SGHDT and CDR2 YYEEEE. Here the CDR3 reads CASSWRQGGDTQYF. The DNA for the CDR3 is TGTGCCAGCAGCTGGAGACAGGGGGGAGATACGCAGTATTTT.

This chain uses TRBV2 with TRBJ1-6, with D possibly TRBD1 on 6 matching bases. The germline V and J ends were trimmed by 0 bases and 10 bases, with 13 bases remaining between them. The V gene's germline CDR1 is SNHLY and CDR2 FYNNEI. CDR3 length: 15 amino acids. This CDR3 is CASSEAPQGNSPLHF. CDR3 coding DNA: TGTGCCAGCAGTGAAGCCCCCCAGGGGAACTCACCCCTCCACTTT.

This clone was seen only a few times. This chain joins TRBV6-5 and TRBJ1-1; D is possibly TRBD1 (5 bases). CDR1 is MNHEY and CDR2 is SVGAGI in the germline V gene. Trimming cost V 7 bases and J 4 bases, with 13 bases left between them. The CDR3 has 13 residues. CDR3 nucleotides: TGTGCCAGCATCGAAGGGGAATTCACTGAAGCTTTCTTT. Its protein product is CASIEGEFTEAFF.